This record looks at one TCR beta chain sequence and its context. Its antigen is still unknown. The data stem from a study of T cell responses to AZD1222 COVID-19 vaccine. Study-level findings and limits: Spike-specific TCR breadth and depth rose after two AZD1222 doses.

Profiled with immunoSEQ multiplex PCR; TCRdb holds only in-frame clones, not every one. The sample yields roughly 160,000 clones, over 75% seen once. This clonotype originated in an adult in good health. Material: peripheral blood, obtained on day 0 of AZD1222 vaccination.

The CDR3 DNA sequence: TGTGCCAGCAGTTTAAACAGCTACAATCAGCCCCAGCATTTT. Translation: CASSLNSYNQPQHF. The chain joins TRBV27 to TRBJ1-5; D call uncertain. The V and J ends lost 2 bases and 3 bases respectively, with 8 bases between them. This CDR3 has 14 amino acids. CDR1 is MNHEY and CDR2 is SMNVEV in the germline V gene (reference sequence).